These 16 T cell receptor beta chains were sequenced from one sample in a study of somatic mutations in cytotoxic T cells in rheumatoid arthritis. The repertoire was sequenced with immunoSEQ multiplex PCR; TCRdb's copy has only in-frame clones and lacks some. This table holds some 30,000 clones, 70% to 90% found once. The sequencing input was CD8+ T cells sorted from blood. The receptors were sampled from an adult with rheumatoid arthritis.

This chain links TRBV7-9 with TRBJ2-1; TRBD2 is a possible D gene (6 bases). Germline lookup yields CDR1 SEHNR and CDR2 FQNEAQ (reference sequence). CDR3 size: 15 residues. V was clipped by 7 bases and J by 0 bases, with 13 bases between them. CDR3 sequence reads: CASTPDGSSYNEQFF. The CDR3 DNA is TGTGCCAGCACCCCGGACGGGAGCTCCTACAATGAGCAGTTCTTC.

The V and J genes are TRBV29-1 and TRBJ1-1; D gene ambiguous. The CDR3 is 14 residues long. With 7 bases removed from V and 1 base from J, the gap between germline ends came to 16 bases. Germline V gene lookup returns CDR1 SQVTM and CDR2 ANQGSEA. The CDR3 here is CSASSKTSNTEAFF. CDR3 sequence (DNA): TGCAGCGCTTCATCAAAGACTTCGAACACTGAAGCTTTCTTT.

The chain carries TRBV10-3 and TRBJ1-1; D not certain. Germline CDR1 ENHRY, CDR2 SYGVKD. V was shortened by 4 bases and J by 1 base, with 13 bases between the two germline ends. This CDR3 comprises 15 residues. CDR3 sequence reads: CAISALDTPNTEAFF. DNA of the CDR3: TGTGCCATCAGTGCTTTAGACACACCGAACACTGAAGCTTTCTTT.

The V and J genes are TRBV28 and TRBJ2-1; D gene uncertain. Trimming left V 1 base short and J 8 bases short, with 3 bases between. This CDR3 region has 11 residues. The germline V gene has CDR1 MDHEN and CDR2 SYDVKM. CDR3 sequence reads: CASSLLDEQFF. DNA of the CDR3: TGTGCCAGCAGTTTATTGGATGAGCAGTTCTTC. Full variable domain (remainder filled in from reference TRBV28 and TRBJ2-1): DVKVTQSSRYLVKRTGEKVFLECVQDMDHENMFWYRQDPGLGLRLIYFSYDVKMKEKGDIPEGYSVSREKKERFSLILESASTNQTSMYLCASSLLDEQFFGPGTRLTVL.

The rearrangement joins TRBV13 to TRBJ1-4; 7 bases fit TRBD1. V shed 6 bases and J 7 bases; nucleotides not matched to a gene: 11. This CDR3 has 15 residues. Looked up from germline, CDR1 is PRHDT and CDR2 is FYEKMQ (reference sequence). The CDR3 protein is CASRITGEGGEKLFF. The DNA of the CDR3 is TGTGCCAGCAGAATTACAGGGGAGGGGGGTGAAAAACTGTTTTTT.

This rearrangement joins TRBV6-1 to TRBJ1-6, with D unclear. V was shortened by 3 bases and J by 15 bases, with 12 bases between the two germline ends. This CDR3 comprises 12 residues. Germline CDR1 and CDR2: MNHNS and SASEGT. CDR3 amino acids: CASSDLGPLLHF. The CDR3 nucleotides read TGTGCCAGCAGTGATTTAGGGCCACTCCTCCACTTT.

J is TRBJ2-5 and V is TRBV29-1; 10 bases are a match to TRBD1. The germline V gene has CDR1 SQVTM and CDR2 ANQGSEA. After removal of 3 bases from V and 0 bases from J, the junction contained 1 base not matched to a gene. The CDR3 has 14 amino acids. The CDR3 sequence: CSVETGGYQETQYF. The CDR3 DNA follows: TGCAGCGTTGAGACAGGGGGCTACCAAGAGACCCAGTACTTC.

This clone came up once. The chain couples TRBV19 to TRBJ2-7; D possibly uses TRBD1 or TRBD2 (5 bases each). Looked up from germline, CDR1 is LNHDA and CDR2 is SQIVND (reference sequence). This CDR3 has 16 residues. V was shortened by 0 bases and J by 5 bases, with 17 bases between the two germline ends. CDR3 nucleotide sequence: TGTGCCAGTAGTATAGATCAAGAGGGCAGGGTAAACGAGCAGTACTTC. Translation: CASSIDQEGRVNEQYF.

Written as DNA, the CDR3 is TGTGCCTGGAGTGCTCTCACAGGGAATCAGCCCCAGCATTTT. Residues: CAWSALTGNQPQHF. J is TRBJ1-5 and V is TRBV30; TRBD1 might be the D (6 bases). The CDR3 length is 14 residues. The ends were cut back, 1 base at V and 4 bases at J, with 11 bases in the middle. Germline V CDR1 and CDR2: GTSNPN, SVGIG (reference sequence).

V and J are TRBV7-9 and TRBJ1-1; D unresolved. Germline V CDR1 and CDR2: SEHNR, FQNEAQ (reference sequence). This CDR3 is 14 amino acids long. Trimming pared 2 bases from V and 4 bases from J, leaving 11 bases between. This chain's CDR3 is CASSLTTGGTEAFF. DNA for the CDR3: TGTGCCAGCAGCTTAACCACGGGCGGCACTGAAGCTTTCTTT.

This sequence joins TRBV27 and TRBJ2-7, with D maybe TRBD2 (6 bases). Germline-derived CDR1 and CDR2 are MNHEY and SMNVEV (reference sequence). The V end was cut by 3 bases, the J end by 2 bases, with 11 bases between. The CDR3 contains 14 residues. This CDR3 reads CASSFSSATYEQYF. DNA for the CDR3: TGTGCCAGCAGTTTTTCTAGCGCGACCTACGAGCAGTACTTC.

V gene TRBV27 combines with J gene TRBJ2-7; TRBD2 aligns across 11 bases. J was trimmed by 5 bases and V by 3 bases; bases with no gene match: 3. Germline-derived CDR1 and CDR2 are MNHEY and SMNVEV (reference sequence). The CDR3 runs 14 residues. The CDR3 bases are TGTGCCAGCAGTTTGACTAGCGGGACCCACGAGCAGTACTTC. Protein: CASSLTSGTHEQYF.

The chain has TRBV7-9 and TRBJ2-5; TRBD2 matches 8 bases. Germline V gene data show CDR1 as SEHNR and CDR2 as FQNEAQ (reference sequence). The CDR3 runs 15 residues. The trim removed 5 bases at V and 0 bases at J, leaving 5 bases unmatched. The CDR3 DNA is TGTGCCAGCAGCATCTGGACTAGCTACCAAGAGACCCAGTACTTC. It codes for CASSIWTSYQETQYF.

The CDR3 nucleotides are TGTGCCAGCAGCCCTGGGACTTCACTGAGCACAGATACGCAGTATTTT. Amino acids: CASSPGTSLSTDTQYF. This chain connects TRBV7-3 to TRBJ2-3; maybe TRBD2 (6 bases). Germline CDR1 and CDR2: SGHTA and FQGTGA. Trimming took off 5 bases at V and 0 bases at J, with 15 bases between the two ends. The CDR3 consists of 16 residues.

The rearrangement uses TRBV7-9 and TRBJ2-3; D gene uncertain. The CDR3 runs to 14 residues. Germline V gene lookup returns CDR1 SEHNR and CDR2 FQNEAQ (reference sequence). V was clipped by 3 bases and J by 4 bases, with 11 bases between them. CDR3 nucleotides: TGTGCCAGCAGCTTTCCTCTCGAGCCAGATACGCAGTATTTT. Translation: CASSFPLEPDTQYF.

CDR3 DNA sequence: TGTGCCAGCAGCCCCGGGGCTAACTATGGCTACACCTTC. Protein product: CASSPGANYGYTF. V usage is TRBV7-9 and J usage is TRBJ1-2; D unresolved. V lost 5 bases to trimming and J lost 0 bases, with 7 bases between them. The length of the CDR3 is 13 residues. Germline loops: CDR1 SEHNR, CDR2 FQNEAQ (reference sequence).